These T cell receptor beta chains were read from a single sample in a study of blood T cell repertoires in COVID-19. Method: immunoSEQ multiplex PCR; TCRdb's copy keeps in-frame clones and lacks some. The sample includes approximately 30,000 clones, over 75% of them seen just once. Source material: peripheral blood. Receptors were obtained from a human donor in a cohort sampled during active COVID-19. Each CDR3 is given with its conserved first and last residue. The D gene is left open where the match is weak. Expanded clones are given a class, and other clones once, few, many or no size at all.

-	TRBV6-2/TRBV6-3	TRBJ1-1	-	TGTGCCAGCAGTGGTTACGGGACTGGGAACACTGAAGCTTTCTTT	CASSGYGTGNTEAFF
-	TRBV6-5	TRBJ1-4	TRBD1	TGTGCCACGGGACAGCGCGGAATTGAAAAACTGTTTTTT	CATGQRGIEKLFF
-	TRBV7-2	TRBJ2-7	-	TGTGCCAGCAGCCCCGGCGGGGCCGAGAGACCGCGCGAGCAGTACTTC	CASSPGGAERPREQYF
once	TRBV9	TRBJ2-4	TRBD2	TGTGCCAGCAGCGACCTAGCGGGGGCCACCACTGGCTCAAACATTCAGTACTTC	CASSDLAGATTGSNIQYF
-	TRBV7-9	TRBJ1-1	-	TGTGCCAGCAGCCAGACTCCCAGCCGGAACACTGAAGCTTTCTTT	CASSQTPSRNTEAFF
-	TRBV7-2	TRBJ1-5	-	TGTGCCAGCAGCTCCGGAGGGGCGAGCAATCAGCCCCAGCATTTT	CASSSGGASNQPQHF
-	TRBV11-2	TRBJ2-1	-	TGTGCCAGCAGCTTTTGGGTGGGCAGGGCCGGTGAGCAGTTCTTC	CASSFWVGRAGEQFF
-	TRBV5-1	TRBJ2-2	-	TGCGCCAGCAGCTTGGCCGGAGGGGACGCCGGGGAGCTGTTTTTT	CASSLAGGDAGELFF
-	TRBV5-1	TRBJ1-2	-	TGCGCCAGCAGCTTGGGTCAGGGAATCTTAGGTGATGGCTACACCTTC	CASSLGQGILGDGYTF
-	TRBV7-9	TRBJ2-2	-	TGTGCCAGCAGCTTAGTGGGGGCGACCGGGGAGCTGTTTTTT	CASSLVGATGELFF
-	TRBV7-6	TRBJ2-5	TRBD2	TGTGCCAGCAGCTCCGATTTACCTAGCGGGGGTTCGGAAGAGACCCAGTACTTC	CASSSDLPSGGSEETQYF
-	TRBV9	TRBJ1-1	-	TGTGCCAGCAGCCCCTGGACAACTGCGTCGGGCACTGAAGCTTTCTTT	CASSPWTTASGTEAFF
-	TRBV5-1	TRBJ1-4	TRBD1	TGCGCCAGCAGCGGACAGGGGGCAGCTAATGAAAAACTGTTTTTT	CASSGQGAANEKLFF
-	TRBV7-2	TRBJ1-5	TRBD1	TGTGCCAGCCGACAGGGTTTGAATCAGCCCCAGCATTTT	CASRQGLNQPQHF
-	TRBV10-3	TRBJ1-2	-	TGTGCCATCACCGCAACGACACTCCGTGTCAGGGGCTACACCTTC	CAITATTLRVRGYTF
-	TRBV11-1	TRBJ2-7	-	TGTGCCAGCAGCCGAGAGGGATTGGAGCAGTACTTC	CASSREGLEQYF
-	TRBV7-2	TRBJ1-1	-	TGTGCCAGCAGCTTACTTGGTCGGGACACTGAAGCTTTCTTT	CASSLLGRDTEAFF
-	TRBV4-1	TRBJ2-6	-	TGCGCCAGCAGCCAGACGCAGGCTACCTCTGGGGCCAACGTCCTGACTTTC	CASSQTQATSGANVLTF
-	TRBV4-1	TRBJ2-2	-	TGCGCCAGCAGTTCGGGGGTCGGCACCGGGGAGCTGTTTTTT	CASSSGVGTGELFF
-	TRBV5-1	TRBJ2-5	-	TGCGCCAGCAAGGCAGGACAAGAGACCCAGTACTTC	CASKAGQETQYF
few	TRBV7-9	TRBJ1-1	-	TGTGCCAGCAGCAAAACCGACAGAGAAGCTTTCTTT	CASSKTDREAFF
-	TRBV25-1	TRBJ2-2	-	TGTGCCAGCAGTGAATTTACGTTTACAGCGAACACCGGGGAGCTGTTTTTT	CASSEFTFTANTGELFF
-	TRBV7-9	TRBJ2-3	TRBD2	TGTGCCAGCAGCTTAGAAAGGGTTCGCGGGGGGTCGCCAGATACGCAGTATTTT	CASSLERVRGGSPDTQYF
-	TRBV2	TRBJ2-4	-	TGTGCCAGCAAGGTCGAGACAGGCCTGTCGCAAAACATTCAGTACTTC	CASKVETGLSQNIQYF
once	TRBV7-2	TRBJ1-3	TRBD1	TGTGCCAGCAGCTTAGCCGGGACAGAATCTGGAAACACCATATATTTT	CASSLAGTESGNTIYF
-	TRBV28	TRBJ1-1	-	TGTGCCAGCAGATCAAGCAACACTGAAGCTTTCTTT	CASRSSNTEAFF
-	TRBV29-1	TRBJ2-1	-	TGCAGCGTGGGGGAGGTAAATGAGCAGTTCTTC	CSVGEVNEQFF
few	TRBV2	TRBJ2-2	TRBD2	TGTGCCAGCAGTGTCGCCCCGGGGGGCGGGGAGCTGTTTTTT	CASSVAPGGGELFF
few	TRBV2	TRBJ1-2	-	TGTGCCAGCAGGGCCGGGGGGAGTAAGGGCTATGGCTACACCTTC	CASRAGGSKGYGYTF
-	TRBV5-5	TRBJ2-5	-	TGTGCCAGCAGCTTGGGACTAAATATCGAGACCCAGTACTTC	CASSLGLNIETQYF
-	TRBV7-2	TRBJ2-7	-	TGTGCCAGCAGCTTAGCATCCGACATAAACTACGAGCAGTACTTC	CASSLASDINYEQYF
few	TRBV2	TRBJ1-6	-	TGTGCCAGCGGGGCGGGGGCGAGCTATAATTCACCCCTCCACTTT	CASGAGASYNSPLHF
-	TRBV3-1/TRBV3-2	TRBJ1-2	TRBD1	TGTGCCAGCAGCCCCAGGTGGGGTAGGGACAGGGTTAACTATGGCTACACCTTC	CASSPRWGRDRVNYGYTF
-	TRBV6-5	TRBJ1-2	-	TGTGCCAGCAGTTACTCGAATACGGGGTATGGCTACACCTTC	CASSYSNTGYGYTF
-	TRBV7-2	TRBJ2-7	TRBD1	TGTGCCAGCAGCCGGACCGGGACAGGGTCCTACGAGCAGTACTTC	CASSRTGTGSYEQYF
-	TRBV6-6	TRBJ1-6	-	TGTGCCAGCAAGGAAGGGGGAGTAGGTTCACCCCTCCACTTT	CASKEGGVGSPLHF
few	TRBV7-3	TRBJ2-1	-	TGTGCCAGCAGCTCAGGGGACACCAACAATGAGCAGTTCTTC	CASSSGDTNNEQFF
few	TRBV11-2	TRBJ2-3	-	TGTGCCAGCAGCTTAGCCCGTCGGGATACGCAGTATTTT	CASSLARRDTQYF
-	TRBV5-1	TRBJ2-1	-	TGCGCCAGCAGCTTATATACCGGGACAGAGCAGTTCTTC	CASSLYTGTEQFF
-	TRBV28	TRBJ2-5	-	TGTGCCAGCAGTTGGGGCCGGGAGACCCAGTACTTC	CASSWGRETQYF
-	TRBV2	TRBJ2-2	-	TGTGCCAGCACTAGACGATTGCGGCGGGGTGTCACCGGGGAGCTGTTTTTT	CASTRRLRRGVTGELFF
-	TRBV6-2/TRBV6-3	TRBJ2-3	-	TGTGCCAGCAGTTACTCCCTCGGGGAGCGGCCCACAGATACGCAGTATTTT	CASSYSLGERPTDTQYF
-	TRBV19	TRBJ2-1	TRBD1	TGTGCCAGTAGGAGGACAGGGGGGAATGAGCAGTTCTTC	CASRRTGGNEQFF
-	TRBV9	TRBJ2-2	TRBD2	TGTGCCAGCAGCCCCTTGGAGGGGAGGGCGACCGGGGAGCTGTTTTTT	CASSPLEGRATGELFF
few	TRBV5-8	TRBJ2-5	TRBD2	TGTGCCAGCAGCTTGTATGGTAGCGGGGGAAAAGAGACCCAGTACTTC	CASSLYGSGGKETQYF
-	TRBV7-2	TRBJ1-2	-	TGTGCCAGCAGCACTAAGACAGGCCAGGGTCGTTCCTATGGCTACACCTTC	CASSTKTGQGRSYGYTF
-	TRBV9	TRBJ2-2	-	TGTGCCAGCAGCGCCATCGGGGACACCGGGGAGCTGTTTTTT	CASSAIGDTGELFF
-	TRBV29-1	TRBJ2-7	-	TGCAGCACCCAGCGCCTCAGGGCCGGTGGGGAGCAGTACTTC	CSTQRLRAGGEQYF
-	TRBV15	TRBJ1-1	TRBD1	TGTGCCACCAGCAGGGGACAGGGGGTAGGTGAAGCTTTCTTT	CATSRGQGVGEAFF